The source of this TCR beta chain is a study of blood T cell repertoires in COVID-19. About the study: Donors in the United States, Italy and Spain gave samples during acute or convalescent COVID-19. PBMCs, B-cell-depleted T cells, or T cells were the source of the cDNA or gDNA that made up the material.

Original methodology: Scientists estimated how many nucleated cells there were by amplifying reference gene primers. Generated by immunoSEQ multiplex PCR, the TCRdb table keeps only in-frame clones and is missing some. V, J and clone size are those of that table, while D and trimming were read from the DNA. The sample yields 250,000 to 300,000 clones, roughly 80% seen once. The CDR3 loop spans 13 amino acids. Germline CDR1 reads LGHDT; CDR2 reads YNNKEL (reference sequence). The germline V and J ends were trimmed by 4 bases and 4 bases, with 8 bases remaining between them. Sequencing was carried out using peripheral blood. The V call is TRBV3-1 (or the pseudogene TRBV3-2), the J call TRBJ1-5; D gene ambiguous. The TCR sequence derives from a man in his 60s who had recovered from COVID-19. This CDR3 reads CASSPTENQPQHF. The CDR3 bases are TGTGCCAGCAGCCCCACAGAAAATCAGCCCCAGCATTTT.